This TCR beta chain was captured in a study of human T cells and chemical hapten exposure. This clonotype turned up a few times. RNA extraction used unfractionated whole blood as the source of total RNA. Each CDR3 protein gets one entry after TCRdb re-called the 5' RACE reads with MiXCR. The sample shows over 95,000 distinct CDR3 sequences, approximately 20% of them seen only once. This CDR3 contains 15 residues. Looked up from germline, CDR1 is KGHSH and CDR2 is LQKENI. The V end was cut by 4 bases, the J end by 4 bases, with 16 bases between. This TCR came from a human donor in good health. The chain employs TRBV18 and TRBJ1-1; D possibly corresponds to TRBD1 (5 bases). CDR3: CASSLSRAGTTEAFF. CDR3 bases: TGTGCCAGCTCACTTTCTCGAGCGGGGACCACTGAAGCTTTCTTT.